A selection of T cell receptor beta chains follows, all from one sample in a study of T cell responses to AZD1222 COVID-19 vaccine. TCRdb keeps only in-frame clones here, not all; method: immunoSEQ multiplex PCR. The sample yields fewer than 120,000 clones, 81% seen once. Sequenced here: peripheral blood, sampled on day 0 of AZD1222 vaccination. The source is an adult in good health. The CDR3 runs from the conserved cysteine through the conserved F or W. A D gene is named only where the DNA matches it firmly. Clone size, where shown, is once, few, many, or a class for clones that have expanded.

V	J	D	size	CDR3	DNA
TRBV10-1	TRBJ1-6	-	-	CASSESAPSYNSPLHF	TGCGCCAGCAGTGAGTCCGCACCCTCCTATAATTCACCCCTCCACTTT
TRBV10-3	TRBJ2-3	TRBD1	-	CAIREGQGSTDTQYF	TGTGCCATCAGGGAGGGACAGGGAAGCACAGATACGCAGTATTTT
TRBV14	TRBJ1-1	-	-	CASSQTTYTEAFF	TGTGCCAGCAGCCAAACGACATACACTGAAGCTTTCTTT
TRBV7-2	TRBJ1-2	TRBD1	-	CASSSGQGVVYRYTF	TGTGCCAGCAGCTCTGGACAGGGGGTCGTTTACCGCTACACCTTC
TRBV6-5	TRBJ2-3	TRBD2	-	CASSHGTSITDTQYF	TGTGCCAGCAGTCACGGGACTAGTATAACAGATACGCAGTATTTT
TRBV7-9	TRBJ2-7	TRBD1	-	CASSQDRASYEQYF	TGTGCCAGCAGCCAGGACAGGGCCTCCTACGAGCAGTACTTC
TRBV7-2	TRBJ1-2	TRBD1	-	CASSSDRAGFGYTF	TGTGCCAGCAGCAGCGACAGGGCGGGATTCGGCTACACCTTC
TRBV11-3	TRBJ2-2	TRBD2	-	CASSPRGGTPTGELFF	TGTGCCAGCAGCCCGCGGGGGGGAACCCCCACCGGGGAGCTGTTTTTT
TRBV29-1	TRBJ1-2	TRBD1	-	CSDRQGDGYTF	TGCAGCGACCGACAGGGTGATGGCTACACCTTC
TRBV2	TRBJ2-6	-	-	CASSEVLGTGANVLTF	TGTGCCAGCAGTGAAGTGCTGGGCACTGGGGCCAACGTCCTGACTTTC
TRBV28	TRBJ2-1	TRBD2	-	CASSLFASGRNEQFF	TGTGCCAGCAGTTTATTTGCTAGCGGGAGAAACGAGCAGTTCTTC
TRBV4-1	TRBJ2-7	-	-	CASSPWTGSYEQYF	TGCGCCAGCAGCCCCTGGACGGGCTCCTACGAGCAGTACTTC
TRBV7-2	TRBJ2-1	TRBD2	-	CASQRTSEYNEQFF	TGTGCCAGCCAGCGGACTAGCGAGTACAATGAGCAGTTCTTC
TRBV5-6	TRBJ1-2	-	-	CASSVDKNYGYTF	TGTGCCAGCAGCGTTGACAAGAACTATGGCTACACCTTC
TRBV12-5	TRBJ2-2	TRBD2	-	CASGLVGTSGAGYTGELFF	TGTGCTAGTGGTTTGGTGGGGACTAGCGGGGCGGGGTACACCGGGGAGCTGTTTTTT
TRBV4-3	TRBJ1-4	TRBD1	-	CASSQGNFQGGEKLFF	TGCGCCAGCAGCCAAGGGAACTTTCAGGGGGGGGAAAAACTGTTTTTT
TRBV19	TRBJ2-3	-	-	CASSTSGSTDTQYF	TGTGCCAGTAGTACCAGCGGGAGCACAGATACGCAGTATTTT
TRBV21-1	TRBJ2-7	-	once	CASSKPTTTSSYEQYF	TGTGCCAGCAGCAAACCCACAACCACTAGTAGCTACGAGCAGTACTTC
TRBV9	TRBJ1-1	-	-	CASSHRGLNTEAFF	TGTGCCAGCAGCCACCGGGGGTTAAACACTGAAGCTTTCTTT
TRBV5-1	TRBJ2-7	-	-	CASGSGTTTSYEQYF	TGCGCCAGCGGATCCGGGACGACCACTTCGTACGAGCAGTACTTC
TRBV5-8	TRBJ1-2	-	-	CASSLAGGYTF	TGTGCCAGCAGCTTGGCTGGGGGCTACACCTTC
TRBV3-1/TRBV3-2	TRBJ1-2	-	-	CASSQTTGSRTYGYTF	TGTGCCAGCAGCCAGACGACCGGGTCTCGAACCTATGGCTACACCTTC
TRBV7-9	TRBJ1-2	-	-	CASSPTGMNGYTF	TGTGCCAGCAGCCCGACGGGGATGAATGGCTACACCTTC
TRBV6-4	TRBJ1-1	-	-	CASSVDRGNTEAFF	TGTGCCAGCAGTGTGGATCGAGGCAACACTGAAGCTTTCTTT
TRBV6-6	TRBJ1-5	-	-	CATRLDSNQPQHF	TGTGCCACCCGACTGGATAGCAATCAGCCCCAGCATTTT
TRBV3-1/TRBV3-2	TRBJ1-6	-	-	CASSRDNSPLHF	TGTGCCAGCAGTAGGGATAATTCACCCCTCCACTTT
TRBV14	TRBJ2-2	-	-	CASSQAFNTGELFF	TGTGCCAGCAGCCAAGCATTCAACACCGGGGAGCTGTTTTTT
TRBV6-2/TRBV6-3	TRBJ2-5	TRBD1	-	CASSYSKRRTGKWVPHF	TGTGCCAGCAGTTACTCGAAGAGGAGGACAGGGAAGTGGGTCCCACACTTC
TRBV7-9	TRBJ2-5	-	-	CASSQGIAETQYF	TGTGCCAGCAGCCAGGGGATCGCTGAGACCCAGTACTTC
TRBV5-1	TRBJ2-7	TRBD1	-	CASSLARGGQGREQYF	TGCGCCAGCAGCTTGGCCCGGGGGGGACAGGGGCGCGAGCAGTACTTC
TRBV28	TRBJ1-4	-	few	CASIPSSSTNEKLFF	TGTGCCAGCATACCTAGTAGCTCAACTAATGAAAAACTGTTTTTT
TRBV15	TRBJ1-4	-	-	CATSSNSEKLFF	TGTGCCACCAGCAGCAATAGTGAAAAACTGTTTTTT